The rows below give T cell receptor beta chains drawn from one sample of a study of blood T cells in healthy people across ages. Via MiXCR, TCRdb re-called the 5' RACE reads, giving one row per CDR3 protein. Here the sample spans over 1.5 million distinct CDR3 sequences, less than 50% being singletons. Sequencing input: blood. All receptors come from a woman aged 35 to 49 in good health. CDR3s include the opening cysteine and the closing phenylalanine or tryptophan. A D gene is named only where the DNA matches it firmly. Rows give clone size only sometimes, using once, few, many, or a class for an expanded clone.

CATNGGRNEQFF	TGTGCCACCAACGGGGGGAGGAATGAGCAGTTCTTC	TRBV24-1	TRBJ2-1	-	TRBD2
CASSEFMGRGTQYF	TGTGCCAGCAGTGAATTTATGGGAAGGGGGACCCAGTACTTC	TRBV25-1	TRBJ2-5	-	-
CAISESTGSTEQYF	TGTGCCATCAGTGAGTCAACCGGGAGTACCGAGCAGTACTTC	TRBV10-3	TRBJ2-7	-	-
CSGGDRASEQYF	TGCAGCGGTGGGGACAGGGCGAGCGAGCAGTACTTC	TRBV29-1	TRBJ2-7	few	TRBD1
CATSDPGQGLDNEQFF	TGTGCCACCAGTGATCCCGGACAGGGACTTGACAATGAGCAGTTCTTC	TRBV24-1	TRBJ2-1	-	TRBD1
CASSLGRQGLNYGCTF	TGTGCCAGCAGCTTAGGACGGCAGGGACTTAACTATGGCTGCACCTTC	TRBV7-9	TRBJ1-2	-	-
CASRSPGGQYTQYF	TGTGCCAGCAGATCCCCGGGGGGGCAATATACGCAGTATTTT	TRBV6-2/TRBV6-3	TRBJ2-3	-	TRBD2
CASSRGSGTGNSPLHF	TGTGCCAGCAGCCGGGGATCAGGGACGGGAAATTCACCCCTCCACTTT	TRBV4-2	TRBJ1-6	many	-
CASSNGAGGYGYTF	TGTGCCAGCAGCAATGGGGCAGGGGGCTATGGCTACACCTTC	TRBV21-1	TRBJ1-2	few	-
CASSSGLPEAFF	TGTGCCAGCAGCTCCGGACTACCTGAAGCTTTCTTT	TRBV5-6	TRBJ1-1	few	-
CASSLLSGVQETQYF	TGTGCCAGCAGCTTATTGAGCGGGGTCCAAGAGACCCAGTACTTC	TRBV11-2	TRBJ2-5	-	TRBD2
CASSLWGGDYGYTF	TGTGCCAGCAGCTTATGGGGCGGCGACTATGGCTACACCTTC	TRBV11-2	TRBJ1-2	once	-
CASRRTGVGGYTF	TGTGCCAGCAGACGGACAGGGGTGGGTGGCTACACCTTC	TRBV12-3/TRBV12-4	TRBJ1-2	-	TRBD1
CAGSLSLAFVKETQYF	TGTGCCGGCAGTTTATCATTAGCCTTCGTAAAAGAGACCCAGTACTTC	TRBV27	TRBJ2-5	-	-
CASSLSWTVDEQFF	TGTGCCAGCAGCTTATCGTGGACAGTCGATGAGCAGTTCTTC	TRBV7-2	TRBJ2-1	many	-
CAGSLVSGRLKNIQYF	TGTGCCGGCAGCTTAGTCTCGGGCAGGTTAAAAAACATTCAGTACTTC	TRBV7-2	TRBJ2-4	once	-
CASSSPHHF	TGTGCCAGCAGTTCACCTCACCACTTT	TRBV28	TRBJ1-6	-	-
CASSLEVVDTQYF	TGTGCCAGCAGCTTAGAAGTGGTAGATACGCAGTATTTT	TRBV7-9	TRBJ2-3	few	-
CASSLGGTEETQYF	TGTGCCAGCAGCTTGGGCGGGACAGAAGAGACCCAGTACTTC	TRBV5-4	TRBJ2-5	-	-
CASSALTRSGTDTQYF	TGCGCCAGCAGCGCATTAACGCGTTCCGGCACAGATACGCAGTATTTT	TRBV5-1	TRBJ2-3	few	-